What follows describes a single T cell receptor (beta chain). Its antigen is as yet unknown. This entry is derived from a study of monozygotic twins with inflammatory bowel disease. From germline, CDR1 is SGHRS and CDR2 YFSETQ. CDR3 length equals 14 residues. From its re-call of the 5' RACE reads, TCRdb lists each CDR3 protein once, without DNA. The table for this sample gives about 160,000 distinct CDR3 sequences. General study points: For IBD, no single strong associated signal or clonotype was supported.

The TCR originated in a human donor with ulcerative colitis or Crohn's disease, or a healthy co-twin of an affected twin (not recorded which). Input material: blood. This rearrangement joins TRBV5-1 to TRBJ2-7; the D call from TCRdb, TRBD1, cannot be confirmed without DNA. The CDR3 sequence: CASSSGAPAYEQYF.